This T cell receptor (beta chain) is drawn from a study of human T cells and chemical hapten exposure. On the study more broadly: The use of 2% DPC on roughly 2 cm by roughly 2 cm of upper inner arm skin constituted sensitization. Small pooled library volume differences chiefly drove per-sample TCR yield variation. Study results and caveats: It was expanded TCRs that formed significantly more large CDR3 similarity clusters than controls did.

Comment on this clonotype: Its antigen is undetermined.

Time point given: patch test 1, 2 weeks after DPC sensitization. The treatment denotes: therapeutic diphenylcyclopropenone sensitization with weekly scalp DPC. Blood sampling occurred before each patch-test application. Germline CDR1 is KGHDR and CDR2 is SFDVKD. The CDR3 covers 15 residues. Trimming removed 10 bases at V and 4 bases at J, with 19 bases between. TCRdb redid the calling of the RACE reads with MiXCR, one entry per CDR3 protein. In the table there are some 77,000 distinct CDR3 sequences, 10% of which are singletons. This material consisted of whole blood, taken in connection with sensitization to the hapten diphenylcyclopropenone (DPC). The receptor was isolated from a woman aged 45 to 65 with alopecia areata. Some clones in this sample may be carry-over from other donors' samples. The rearrangement links TRBV24-1 to TRBJ1-3; the D gene is possibly TRBD1 (5 bases). CDR3 nucleotide sequence: TGTGCCACTCGCGGGACGCCCCAAGACGGAAACACCATATATTTT. Amino acids: CATRGTPQDGNTIYF.